The 3 T cell receptor beta chains in this list originate from one sample, sequenced in a study of T cell responses to AZD1222 COVID-19 vaccine. Measured with immunoSEQ multiplex PCR; TCRdb has only the in-frame clones, and not every one. Among fewer than 200,000 clones listed, around 90% were seen once. The specimen comprised peripheral blood, sampled on day 0 of AZD1222 vaccination. The source of these receptors is an adult in good health.

This chain links TRBV14 with TRBJ2-7, with D perhaps matching TRBD1 (5 bases). V was shortened by 5 bases and J by 3 bases, with 29 bases between the two germline ends. Looked up from germline, CDR1 is SGHDN and CDR2 is FVKESK. This CDR3 has 19 amino acids. CDR3: CASSEGRGPSSQPFYEQYF. CDR3 bases: TGTGCCAGCAGCGAAGGAAGGGGCCCCTCCAGTCAGCCTTTCTACGAGCAGTACTTC. The variable domain in full, completed from reference TRBV14 and TRBJ2-7, reads EAGVTQFPSHSVIEKGQTVTLRCDPISGHDNLYWYRRVMGKEIKFLLHFVKESKQDESGMPNNRFLAERTGGTYSTLKVQPAELEDSGVYFCASSEGRGPSSQPFYEQYFGPGTRLTVT.

V usage is TRBV28 and J usage is TRBJ1-4, with D tentatively TRBD1 (6 bases). Trimming took 2 bases from V and 8 from J, leaving 15 bases between them. This CDR3 has 15 amino acids. The germline V gene has CDR1 MDHEN and CDR2 SYDVKM. The CDR3 region has the DNA TGTGCCAGCAGTTTAGACCGGACAGTACGGGAAAAACTGTTTTTT. It codes for CASSLDRTVREKLFF.

This clone was recorded once. The J gene is TRBJ2-1, the V gene TRBV6-2 or TRBV6-3, with 11 bases fitting TRBD1. The CDR3 runs 15 residues. Germline loops: CDR1 MNHEY, CDR2 SVGEGT. Trimming cost V 5 bases and J 5 bases; bases outside gene matches: 5. CDR3 region: CASSAPGQGDNEQFF. The CDR3 DNA is TGTGCCAGCAGTGCGCCGGGACAGGGGGACAATGAGCAGTTCTTC.